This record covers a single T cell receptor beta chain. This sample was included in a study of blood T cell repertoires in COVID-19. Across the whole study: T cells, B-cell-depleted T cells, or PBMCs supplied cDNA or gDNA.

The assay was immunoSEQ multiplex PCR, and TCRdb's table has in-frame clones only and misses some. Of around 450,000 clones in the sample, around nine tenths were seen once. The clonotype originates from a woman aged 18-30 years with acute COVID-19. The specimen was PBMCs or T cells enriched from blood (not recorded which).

CDR3 sequence reads: CASSDWLYEQYF. The CDR3 DNA reads TGTGCCAGCAGTGATTGGCTCTACGAGCAGTACTTC. This sequence joins TRBV2 and TRBJ2-7, with no clear D. CDR1 SNHLY and CDR2 FYNNEI come from the germline V gene. The V and J ends lost 3 bases and 3 bases respectively, with 6 bases between them. This CDR3 contains 12 residues.